The 6 T cell receptor beta chains presented below share a single source sample, sequenced in a study of blood T cells in healthy people across ages. Together with a sample-barcoded 5' primer, a J-beta primer mix was included in a second PCR lasting roughly 6 to 12 cycles. TCRdb re-called the 5' RACE reads through MiXCR, storing one row per CDR3 protein. The sample lists over 1,300,000 distinct CDR3 sequences; roughly 64% were seen once. Sequencing input: blood. The source of these receptors is a man in his late teens or twenties in good health.

This clonotype has only a few counts. A junction end diverges from the germline sequence, so it may reflect a read error. The chain joins TRBV6-5 to TRBJ1-2, with D hard to call. This CDR3 is built from 13 residues. Germline values: CDR1 MNHEY, CDR2 SVGAGI. CDR3 amino acids: CASSTSPNYGYTF. The CDR3 coding sequence is TGTGCCAGCAGTACCAGCCCTAATTATGGCTACACCTTC.

V gene TRBV15 combines with J gene TRBJ2-6; D is undetermined. Deletions cut 0 bases from V and 2 bases from J, with 5 bases between. Germline values: CDR1 LNHNV, CDR2 YYDKDF (reference sequence). This CDR3 has 15 residues. The CDR3 coding sequence is TGTGCCACCAGCAGAGATCTGGCTGGGGCCAACGTCCTGACTTTC. Protein product: CATSRDLAGANVLTF.

This clonotype occurred once. The chain joins TRBV29-1 to TRBJ1-1; 7 bases map to TRBD1. The J segment lost 0 bases and the V segment lost 7 bases, leaving 5 bases of the junction unmatched. CDR3 length equals 13 residues. Per germline, CDR1 SQVTM and CDR2 ANQGSEA. The CDR3 region has the DNA TGCAGCGCTACTGGACAGGTGAACACTGAAGCTTTCTTT. Protein product: CSATGQVNTEAFF.

The chain has TRBV4-1 and TRBJ1-5, with D tentatively TRBD1 (6 bases). The CDR3 is made up of 16 amino acids. The germline gives CDR1 MGHRA, CDR2 YSYEKL. V was shortened by 3 bases and J by 0 bases, with 12 bases between the two germline ends. In nucleotides, the CDR3 is TGCGCCAGCAGCCAGTTTCCAGGGGTTAGCAATCAGCCCCAGCATTTT. Its translation is CASSQFPGVSNQPQHF.

This chain's CDR3 is CASSTTPAGETQYF. The CDR3 DNA follows: TGTGCCAGCAGCACCACTCCGGCCGGAGAGACCCAGTACTTC. The chain combines TRBV3-1 with TRBJ2-5; the D is unclear. V shed 5 bases and J shed 4 bases, with 14 bases lying between them. CDR1 is LGHDT and CDR2 is YNNKEL in the germline V gene (reference sequence). The CDR3 covers 14 residues.

The V gene is TRBV20-1, the J gene TRBJ2-7; D is perhaps TRBD2 (7 bases). The CDR3 is 13 residues long. Germline CDR1 is DFQATT and CDR2 is SNEGSKA (reference sequence). Trimming removed 3 bases from V and 10 bases from J, with 19 bases in between. CDR3 protein: CSASRGGRELQYF. CDR3 in DNA: TGCAGTGCTAGTAGGGGGGGCCGGGAGCTCCAGTACTTC.